This TCR beta chain was sequenced for a study of graft-versus-host responses after intestinal transplantation. On the study more broadly: All recipients were transplanted with multivisceral, liver-intestinal, or isolated intestinal grafts.

With 4 bases removed from V and 7 bases from J, the gap between germline ends came to 17 bases. Germline loops: CDR1 LNHNV, CDR2 YYDKDF (reference sequence). This CDR3 has 15 residues. On this clone: What it recognizes is unknown.

Assay used: immunoSEQ multiplex PCR; TCRdb lists only in-frame clones, some missing. The table lists around 71,000 clones, about 94% of them singletons. The rearrangement links TRBV15 to TRBJ2-1; tentative D call: TRBD2 (5 bases). The sample was unstimulated CD8+ T cells sorted from spleen or lymph node cells, taken before intestinal transplant. This receptor was obtained from a human donor who received an intestinal transplant. The CDR3 is CATSTFGERNNEQFF. The CDR3 DNA is TGTGCCACCAGCACCTTTGGCGAGCGGAATAATGAGCAGTTCTTC.